The clone carrying this T cell receptor beta chain came up a few times. Its specificity is not known. Other DNA sequences in the sample encode the same CDR3. This sample is part of a study of beta chain features in type 1 diabetes. Broader study findings: Shorter TCRB CDR3s, moderately but significantly so, marked every one of the four CD4+ subsets in Type 1 diabetes patients. PCR could preferentially amplify shorter templates, alike in patients and controls.

Expressed TCRB transcripts got sequenced, as all isolated RNA was reverse transcribed. The protocol was immunoSEQ multiplex PCR, while the TCRdb copy is restricted to in-frame clones and leaves out a portion. The sample lists around 140,000 clones; around 13% were seen once. This clonotype was sampled from a man between 18 and 29 years old with type 1 diabetes. The sequenced material came from central memory CD4+ T cells from blood.

The CDR3 here is CSVGGGSNQPQHF. The CDR3 DNA reads as TGCAGCGTTGGAGGCGGGAGCAATCAGCCCCAGCATTTT. The chain has TRBV29-1 and TRBJ1-5; no definite D call. V lost 4 bases and J 1 base, leaving 8 bases between the germline ends. CDR1 is SQVTM, CDR2 ANQGSEA, per germline. The CDR3 consists of 13 residues.